This TCR beta chain was observed in a study of blood T cells in healthy people across ages (dated by TCRdb to the mid-2010s). Regarding the study in general: Template switching captured roughly one uniquely barcoded TCR beta cDNA molecule per two T cells in model experiments. Age-related changes in TCR beta repertoire diversity were measured in the study by deep sequencing normalized with unique cDNA molecular identifiers. To avoid experimental bias, donors of different ages were spread randomly across the sequencing lanes. The donors were split into four age groups: young (average 16 years), middle-aged (roughly 40), aged (over 55) and long-lived (about 82). Two additional independent replicas of 1 million unique cDNA reads from the same blood draw were analyzed for two donors (one aged 18 to 30 and one aged 80 or older).

What the work shows at the level of the full study, not this receptor alone: Because donor CMV infection status was unknown, age-related changes in expanded clonotypes were potentially confounded. Compared with the aged group, more naive CD4+ T cells, fewer expanded clones and increased TCR diversity were shown by the long-lived group, suggesting age selection. Since profiling was done on bulk unsorted PBMCs, naive and antigen-experienced compartments could not be conclusively compared. As age increased, observed TCR beta diversity per million T cells dropped in a roughly linear way, and a significant reduction was already evident by age about 40. Observed TCR beta diversity correlated strongly with the percentage of naive T cells measured by flow cytometry. Estimates of total diversity based on one million sequenced T cells were considered lower bounds and underestimates.

The roughly 39 donors, aged about 6 to 95 years, were systemically healthy Caucasian individuals from Russia. Each donor gave ten milliliters of peripheral blood, drawn into EDTA-treated Vacutainer tubes. PBMCs were isolated by Ficoll-Paque density-gradient centrifugation, with at least 6 million obtained per sample. Total RNA was extracted from PBMCs with Trizol reagent, with at least 6 micrograms obtained per sample. The percentages of naive CD45RAhigh/CD27high T cells were determined by flow cytometry on a PBMC aliquot from every donor. Counted from cysteine to phenylalanine, this CDR3 has 13 amino acids. Only the CDR3 region is kept as DNA, spanning 39 bases read in frame from base 1. Between the V and J ends, shortened by 4 bases and 2 bases respectively, the junction contains 8 bases. The germline V gene gives CDR1 as MNHNS and CDR2 as SASEGT. Receptor amplification or capture employed 5' RACE. The listed sequencing device is Illumina HiSeq 2500. The second PCR ran for about 7 to 11 cycles and used a J-beta primer mix along with a sample-barcoded 5' primer. A unique molecular identifier was introduced onto each TCR beta cDNA molecule by a template-switch 5' adaptor carrying 12 random nucleotides. Each sample yielded at least 2.5 million CDR3-containing paired-end reads. First-strand cDNA was synthesized from all RNA with the Mint cDNA synthesis kit, primed by a TRBC-specific oligonucleotide. All cDNA was treated with uracil-DNA glycosylase and then went through a first 18-cycle PCR with the universal primers M1SS and BC2_uni_R. The authors' analysis ran thus. For normalization, 1 million high-quality reads, each with a distinct molecular identifier, were randomly selected from each sample. Reads with shared molecular identifiers were discarded instead of being binned into consensus sequences. MiTCR, with a Q25 quality threshold and the strictest error-elimination algorithm, was used for CDR3 identification, clonotype clustering and error correction. A nonparametric unseen species model with Euler transformation was used to estimate a lower bound on total TCR beta diversity. The raw public data were reprocessed by TCRdb itself: fastp quality trimming at Q25, MiXCR clonotype calling, in-frame beta chains only. Rows with a matching CDR3 protein are joined into one entry that keeps the most common DNA and genes. Here the V and J calls rest on TCRdb's processing, not on the authors' analysis. This sample has more than 1.4 million distinct CDR3 sequences in its table, and approximately 42% of those were observed once. The top ten constitute 7.9% of the sample.

Regarding this clonotype: The specificity of this receptor is unknown. No much larger clone is present one base from it, and per-base qualities are unavailable.

The chain uses TRBV6-1 and TRBJ1-1, with the D gene too uncertain to name. Sequencing used blood. This receptor was obtained from a woman younger than 35 in good health. CDR3 sequence: CASSAMDNTEAFF. The nucleotides are TGTGCCAGCAGTGCGATGGACAACACTGAAGCTTTCTTT.